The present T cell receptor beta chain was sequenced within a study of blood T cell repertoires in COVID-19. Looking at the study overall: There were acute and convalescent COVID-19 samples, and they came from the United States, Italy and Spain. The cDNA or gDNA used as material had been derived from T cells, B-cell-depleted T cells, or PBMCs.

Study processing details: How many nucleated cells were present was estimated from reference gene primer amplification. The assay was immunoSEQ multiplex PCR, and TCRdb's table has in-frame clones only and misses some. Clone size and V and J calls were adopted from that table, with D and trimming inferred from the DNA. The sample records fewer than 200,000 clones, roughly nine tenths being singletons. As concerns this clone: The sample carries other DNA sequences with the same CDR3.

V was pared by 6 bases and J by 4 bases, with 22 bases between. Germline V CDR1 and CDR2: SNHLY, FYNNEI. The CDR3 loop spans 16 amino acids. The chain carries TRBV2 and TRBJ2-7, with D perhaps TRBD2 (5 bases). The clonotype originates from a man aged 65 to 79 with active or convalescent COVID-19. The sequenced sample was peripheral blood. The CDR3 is CASRGSVAGGDYEQYF. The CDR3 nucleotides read TGTGCCAGCAGAGGGAGTGTGGCAGGTGGTGATTACGAGCAGTACTTC.